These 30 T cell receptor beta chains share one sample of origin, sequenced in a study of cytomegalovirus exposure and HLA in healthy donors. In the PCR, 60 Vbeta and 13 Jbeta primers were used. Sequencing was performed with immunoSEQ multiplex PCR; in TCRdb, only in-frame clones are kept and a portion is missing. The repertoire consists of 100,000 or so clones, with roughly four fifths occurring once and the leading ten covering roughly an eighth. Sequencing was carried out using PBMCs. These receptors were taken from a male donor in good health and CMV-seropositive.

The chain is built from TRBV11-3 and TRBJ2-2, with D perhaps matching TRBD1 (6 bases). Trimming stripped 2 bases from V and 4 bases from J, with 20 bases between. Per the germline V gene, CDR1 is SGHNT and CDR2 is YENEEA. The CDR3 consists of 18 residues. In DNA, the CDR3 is TGTGCCAGCAGCTTAAGCGTGGGGGCAGGCTACCTCACCGGGGAGCTGTTTTTT. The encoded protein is CASSLSVGAGYLTGELFF.

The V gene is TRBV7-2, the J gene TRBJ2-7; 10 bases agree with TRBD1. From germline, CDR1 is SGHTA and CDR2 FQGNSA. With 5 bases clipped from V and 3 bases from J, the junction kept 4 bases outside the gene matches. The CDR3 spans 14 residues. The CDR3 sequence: CASSPRTGGYEQYF. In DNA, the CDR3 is TGTGCCAGCAGCCCGAGGACAGGGGGCTACGAGCAGTACTTC.

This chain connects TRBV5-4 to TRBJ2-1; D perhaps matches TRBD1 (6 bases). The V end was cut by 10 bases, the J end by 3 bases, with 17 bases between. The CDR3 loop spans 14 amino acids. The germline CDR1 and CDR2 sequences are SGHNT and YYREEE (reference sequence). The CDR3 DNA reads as TGTGCCTCCCAAGGGGACAACCGCTACAATGAGCAGTTCTTC. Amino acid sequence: CASQGDNRYNEQFF.

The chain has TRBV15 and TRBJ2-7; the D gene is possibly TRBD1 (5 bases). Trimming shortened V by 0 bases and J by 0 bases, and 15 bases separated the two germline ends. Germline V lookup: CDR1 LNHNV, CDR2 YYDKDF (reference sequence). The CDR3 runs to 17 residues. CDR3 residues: CATSRDSPRVASYEQYF. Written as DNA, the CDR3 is TGTGCCACCAGCAGAGATTCACCCAGGGTTGCCTCCTACGAGCAGTACTTC.

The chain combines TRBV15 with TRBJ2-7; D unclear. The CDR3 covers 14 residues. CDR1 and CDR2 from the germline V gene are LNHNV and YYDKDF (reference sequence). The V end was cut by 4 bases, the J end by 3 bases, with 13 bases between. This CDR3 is CATSTHSTRYEQYF. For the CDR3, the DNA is TGTGCCACCAGCACGCACAGCACTCGCTACGAGCAGTACTTC.

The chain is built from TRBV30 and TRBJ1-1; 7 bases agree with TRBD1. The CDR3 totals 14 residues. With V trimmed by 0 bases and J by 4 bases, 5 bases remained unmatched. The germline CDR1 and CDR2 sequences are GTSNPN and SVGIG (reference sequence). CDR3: CAWSVQGILTEAFF. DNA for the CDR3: TGTGCCTGGAGTGTACAGGGGATACTCACTGAAGCTTTCTTT.

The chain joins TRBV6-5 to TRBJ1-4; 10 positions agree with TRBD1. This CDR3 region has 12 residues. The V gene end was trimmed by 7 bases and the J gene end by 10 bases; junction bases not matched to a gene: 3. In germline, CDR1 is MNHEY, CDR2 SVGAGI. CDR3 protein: CASTRTGGKLFF. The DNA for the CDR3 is TGTGCCAGCACCCGGACAGGGGGAAAACTGTTTTTT.

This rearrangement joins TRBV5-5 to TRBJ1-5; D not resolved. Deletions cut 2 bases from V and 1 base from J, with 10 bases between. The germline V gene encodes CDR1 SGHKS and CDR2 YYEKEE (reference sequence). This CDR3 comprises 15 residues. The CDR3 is CASSFSRLSNQPQHF. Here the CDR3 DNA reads TGTGCCAGCAGCTTTTCCAGGTTAAGCAATCAGCCCCAGCATTTT.

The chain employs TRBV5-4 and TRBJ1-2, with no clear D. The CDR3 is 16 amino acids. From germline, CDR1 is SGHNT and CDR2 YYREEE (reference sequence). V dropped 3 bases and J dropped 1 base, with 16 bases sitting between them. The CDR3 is CASSYGGSWSNYGYTF. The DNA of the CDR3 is TGTGCCAGCAGCTATGGCGGTTCGTGGAGTAACTATGGCTACACCTTC.

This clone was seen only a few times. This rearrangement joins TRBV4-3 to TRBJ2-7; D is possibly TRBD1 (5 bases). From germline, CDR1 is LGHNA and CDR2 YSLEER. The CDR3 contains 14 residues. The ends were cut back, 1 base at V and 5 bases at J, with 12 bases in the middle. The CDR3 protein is CASSQGQGSHEQYF. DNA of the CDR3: TGCGCCAGCAGCCAAGGGCAGGGATCCCACGAGCAGTACTTC.

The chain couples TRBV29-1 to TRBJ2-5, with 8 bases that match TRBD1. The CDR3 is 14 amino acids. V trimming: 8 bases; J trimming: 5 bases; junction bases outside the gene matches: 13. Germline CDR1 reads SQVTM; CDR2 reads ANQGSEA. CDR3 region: CSIAGTGLYETQYF. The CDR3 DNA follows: TGCAGCATCGCCGGGACAGGACTATACGAGACCCAGTACTTC.

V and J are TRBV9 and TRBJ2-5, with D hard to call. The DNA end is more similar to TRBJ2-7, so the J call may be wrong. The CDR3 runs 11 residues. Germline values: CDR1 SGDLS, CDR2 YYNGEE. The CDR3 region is CASSVAYEQYF. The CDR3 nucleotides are TGTGCCAGCAGCGTAGCCTACGAGCAGTACTTC.

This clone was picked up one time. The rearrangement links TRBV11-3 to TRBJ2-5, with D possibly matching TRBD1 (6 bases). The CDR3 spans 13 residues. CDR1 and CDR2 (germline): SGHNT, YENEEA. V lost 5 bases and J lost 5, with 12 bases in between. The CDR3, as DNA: TGTGCCAGCAGCAGGGGAAGGGGGGAGACCCAGTACTTC. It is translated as CASSRGRGETQYF.

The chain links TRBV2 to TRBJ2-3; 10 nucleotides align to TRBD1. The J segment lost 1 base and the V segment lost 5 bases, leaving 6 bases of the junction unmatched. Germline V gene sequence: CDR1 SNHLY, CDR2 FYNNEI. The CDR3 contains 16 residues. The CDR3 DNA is TGTGCCAGCAGTCGGGACAGGGGACGAGGCACAGATACGCAGTATTTT. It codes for CASSRDRGRGTDTQYF.

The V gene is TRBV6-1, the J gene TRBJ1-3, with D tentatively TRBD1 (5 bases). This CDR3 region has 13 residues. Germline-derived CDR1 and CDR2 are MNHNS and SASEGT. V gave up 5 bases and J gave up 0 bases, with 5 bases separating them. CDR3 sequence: CASSQGSGNTIYF. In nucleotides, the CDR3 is TGTGCCAGCAGTCAGGGCTCTGGAAACACCATATATTTT.

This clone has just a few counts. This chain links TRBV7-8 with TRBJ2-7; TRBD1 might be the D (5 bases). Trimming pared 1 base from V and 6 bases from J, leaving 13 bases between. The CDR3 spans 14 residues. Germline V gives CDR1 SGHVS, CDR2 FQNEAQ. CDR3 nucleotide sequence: TGTGCCAGCAGCTTAGAGGGGCAAGTCGGCGAGCAGTACTTC. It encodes CASSLEGQVGEQYF.

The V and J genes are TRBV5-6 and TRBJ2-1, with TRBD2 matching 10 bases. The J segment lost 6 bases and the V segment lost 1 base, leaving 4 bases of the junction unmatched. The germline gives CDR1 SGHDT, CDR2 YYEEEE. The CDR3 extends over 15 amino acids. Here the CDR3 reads CASSLFSGGINEQFF. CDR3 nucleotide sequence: TGTGCCAGCAGCTTGTTTAGCGGGGGGATCAATGAGCAGTTCTTC.

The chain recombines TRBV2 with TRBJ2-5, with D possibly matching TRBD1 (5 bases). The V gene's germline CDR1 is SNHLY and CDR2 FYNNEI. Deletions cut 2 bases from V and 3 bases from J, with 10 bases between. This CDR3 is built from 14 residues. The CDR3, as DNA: TGTGCCAGCAGTGAATCCCAGGGAAAAGAGACCCAGTACTTC. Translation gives CASSESQGKETQYF. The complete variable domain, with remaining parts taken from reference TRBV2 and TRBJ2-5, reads EPEVTQTPSHQVTQMGQEVILRCVPISNHLYFYWYRQILGQKVEFLVSFYNNEISEKSEIFDDQFSVERPDGSNFTLKIRSTKLEDSAMYFCASSESQGKETQYFGPGTRLLVL.

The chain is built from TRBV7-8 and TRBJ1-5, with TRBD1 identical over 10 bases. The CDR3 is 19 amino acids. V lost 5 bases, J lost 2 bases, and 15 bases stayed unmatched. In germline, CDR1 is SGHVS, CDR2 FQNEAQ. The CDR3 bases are TGTGCCAGCAGCCCCCGGGGGGACAGGGGAATATATGGCAATCAGCCCCAGCATTTT. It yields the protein CASSPRGDRGIYGNQPQHF.

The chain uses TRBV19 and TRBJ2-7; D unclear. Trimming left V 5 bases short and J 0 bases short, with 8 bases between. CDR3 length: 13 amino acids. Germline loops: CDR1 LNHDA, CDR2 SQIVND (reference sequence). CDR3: CASSVRASYEQYF. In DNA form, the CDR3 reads TGTGCCAGTAGTGTTCGAGCCTCCTACGAGCAGTACTTC.

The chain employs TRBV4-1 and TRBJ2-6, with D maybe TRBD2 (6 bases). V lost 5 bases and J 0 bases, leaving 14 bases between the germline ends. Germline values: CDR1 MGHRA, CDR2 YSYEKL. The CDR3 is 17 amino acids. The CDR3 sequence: CASSAWGDLSGANVLTF. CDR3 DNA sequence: TGCGCCAGCAGCGCGTGGGGGGATCTCTCTGGGGCCAACGTCCTGACTTTC.

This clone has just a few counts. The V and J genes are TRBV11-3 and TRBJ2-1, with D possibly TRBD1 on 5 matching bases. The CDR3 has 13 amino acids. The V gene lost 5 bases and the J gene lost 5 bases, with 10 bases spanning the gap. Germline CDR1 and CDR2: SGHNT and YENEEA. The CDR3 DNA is TGTGCCAGCAGCAAGACAGAGCACAATGAGCAGTTCTTC. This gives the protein CASSKTEHNEQFF.

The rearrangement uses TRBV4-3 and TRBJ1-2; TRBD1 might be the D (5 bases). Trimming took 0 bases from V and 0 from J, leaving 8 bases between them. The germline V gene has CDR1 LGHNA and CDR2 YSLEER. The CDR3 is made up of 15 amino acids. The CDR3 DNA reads TGCGCCAGCAGCCAAGAAGGGGATCCTAACTATGGCTACACCTTC. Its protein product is CASSQEGDPNYGYTF.

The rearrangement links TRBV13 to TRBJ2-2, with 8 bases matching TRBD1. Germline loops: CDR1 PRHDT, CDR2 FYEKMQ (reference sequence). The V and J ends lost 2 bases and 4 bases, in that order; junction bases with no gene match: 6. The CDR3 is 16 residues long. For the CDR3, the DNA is TGTGCCAGCAGCTTAATCGGGACAGGATCCACCGGGGAGCTGTTTTTT. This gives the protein CASSLIGTGSTGELFF.

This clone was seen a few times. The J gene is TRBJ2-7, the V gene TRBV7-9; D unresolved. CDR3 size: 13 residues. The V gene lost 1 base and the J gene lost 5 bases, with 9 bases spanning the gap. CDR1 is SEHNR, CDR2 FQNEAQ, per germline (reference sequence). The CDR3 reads CASSLVSRDEQYF. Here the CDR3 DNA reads TGTGCCAGCAGCTTAGTATCCCGTGACGAGCAGTACTTC.

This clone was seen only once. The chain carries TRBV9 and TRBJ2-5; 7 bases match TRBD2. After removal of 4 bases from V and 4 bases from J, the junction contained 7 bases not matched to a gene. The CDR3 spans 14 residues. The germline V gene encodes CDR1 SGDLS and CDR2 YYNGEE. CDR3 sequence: CASSTGGSGETQYF. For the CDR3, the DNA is TGTGCCAGCAGCACCGGGGGGAGCGGAGAGACCCAGTACTTC.

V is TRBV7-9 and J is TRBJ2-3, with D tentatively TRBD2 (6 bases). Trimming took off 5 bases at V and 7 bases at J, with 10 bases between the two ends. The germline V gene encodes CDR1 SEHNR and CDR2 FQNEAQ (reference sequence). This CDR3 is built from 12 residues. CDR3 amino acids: CASSRGRNTQYF. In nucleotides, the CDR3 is TGTGCCAGCAGCCGGGGGAGGAATACGCAGTATTTT.

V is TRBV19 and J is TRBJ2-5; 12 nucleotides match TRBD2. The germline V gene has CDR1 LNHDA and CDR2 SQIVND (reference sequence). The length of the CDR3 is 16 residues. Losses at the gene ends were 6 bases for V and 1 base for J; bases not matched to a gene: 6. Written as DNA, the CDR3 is TGTGCCAGTAGGGCCGGGACTAGCGGGTTCCAAGAGACCCAGTACTTC. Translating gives CASRAGTSGFQETQYF. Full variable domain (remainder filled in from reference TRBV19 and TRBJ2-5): DGGITQSPKYLFRKEGQNVTLSCEQNLNHDAMYWYRQDPGQGLRLIYYSQIVNDFQKGDIAEGYSVSREKKESFPLTVTSAQKNPTAFYLCASRAGTSGFQETQYFGPGTRLLVL.

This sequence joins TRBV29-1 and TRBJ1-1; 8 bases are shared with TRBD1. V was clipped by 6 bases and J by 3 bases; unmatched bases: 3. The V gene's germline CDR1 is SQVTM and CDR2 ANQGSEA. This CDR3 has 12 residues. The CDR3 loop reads CSVDRVYTEAFF. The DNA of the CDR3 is TGCAGCGTGGACAGGGTCTACACTGAAGCTTTCTTT. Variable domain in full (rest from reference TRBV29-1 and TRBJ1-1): SAVISQKPSRDICQRGTSLTIQCQVDSQVTMMFWYRQQPGQSLTLIATANQGSEATYESGFVIDKFPISRPNLTFSTLTVSNMSPEDSSIYLCSVDRVYTEAFFGQGTRLTVV.

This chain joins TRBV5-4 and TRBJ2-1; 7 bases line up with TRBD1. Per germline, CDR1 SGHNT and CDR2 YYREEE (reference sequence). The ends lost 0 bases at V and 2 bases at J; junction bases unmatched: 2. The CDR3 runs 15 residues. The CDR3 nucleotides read TGTGCCAGCAGCTTGGACAGGGGCGCCTACAATGAGCAGTTCTTC. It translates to CASSLDRGAYNEQFF.